The 27 T cell receptor beta chains reported below all come from one sample, sequenced in a study of blood T cells in healthy people across ages. Primers used in a second PCR of roughly 6 to 11 cycles were a sample-barcoded 5' primer and a J-beta primer mix. TCRdb re-called the 5' RACE reads with MiXCR, one entry per CDR3 protein. The table has about 1.5 million distinct CDR3 sequences, approximately 43% seen once. Sequencing was done on a sample of blood. All receptors come from a woman aged 18-29 years in good health.

V usage is TRBV18 and J usage is TRBJ1-2, with TRBD1 matching over 9 bases. This CDR3 comprises 13 residues. V lost 4 bases, J lost 12 bases, and 9 bases stayed unmatched. CDR1 and CDR2 (germline): KGHSH, LQKENI. Here the CDR3 reads CASSQRDRDFNTF. In DNA form, the CDR3 reads TGTGCCAGCTCACAACGGGACAGGGATTTCAACACCTTC.

The chain is built from TRBV11-2 and TRBJ2-1; D gene unclear. The CDR3 runs to 16 residues. CDR1 is SGHAT and CDR2 is FQNNGV in the germline V gene. Trimming removed 0 bases from V and 0 bases from J, with 9 bases in between. The CDR3 sequence: CASSLDAYSSYNEQFF. In DNA form, the CDR3 reads TGTGCCAGCAGCTTAGATGCCTATAGCTCCTACAATGAGCAGTTCTTC.

The chain joins TRBV9 to TRBJ1-1; TRBD1 might be the D (5 bases). Deletions cut 0 bases from V and 3 bases from J, with 18 bases between. Per the germline V gene, CDR1 is SGDLS and CDR2 is YYNGEE. The CDR3 has 17 amino acids. The CDR3 DNA reads TGTGCCAGCAGCGTAGACCGAGGCGTGTCAGGGTACACTGAAGCTTTCTTT. Translation: CASSVDRGVSGYTEAFF.

This clonotype was counted a single time. The chain is built from TRBV21-1 and TRBJ1-2. TRBV21-1 corresponds to a pseudogene. The length of the CDR3 is 15 residues. The CDR3 loop is CASSRQARANYGYTF. The CDR3, as DNA: TGTGCCAGCAGTAGGCAGGCAAGAGCTAACTATGGCTACACCTTC.

Regarding this clonotype: Germline and junction disagree at one end, which may indicate a read error. The J gene is TRBJ1-2, the V gene TRBV7-2; D is uncertain. This CDR3 comprises 15 residues. Germline CDR1 is SGHTA and CDR2 is FQGNSA. CDR3 amino acids: CASSDVRYTNYGHTF. CDR3 in DNA: TGTGCCAGCAGCGACGTCAGATATACTAACTATGGCCACACCTTC.

This chain uses TRBV29-1 with TRBJ2-7; 11 bases map to TRBD2. The CDR3 covers 14 residues. Germline CDR1 SQVTM, CDR2 ANQGSEA. V dropped 6 bases and J dropped 0; count of bases not matched to a gene: 4. CDR3 nucleotide sequence: TGCAGCGTCTCTAGCGGGGGGCACTCCTACGAGCAGTACTTC. Translated: CSVSSGGHSYEQYF.

V and J are TRBV2 and TRBJ1-4; no clear D. CDR1 and CDR2 (germline): SNHLY, FYNNEI. V lost 1 base and J 8 bases, leaving 5 bases between the germline ends. This CDR3 has 12 amino acids. The CDR3 sequence is CASSEEIEKLFF. DNA of the CDR3: TGTGCCAGCAGTGAAGAGATAGAAAAACTGTTTTTT.

The chain is built from TRBV12-3 or TRBV12-4 and TRBJ1-2; D is perhaps TRBD1 (5 bases). The CDR3 runs 12 residues. The V end lost 5 bases, the J end lost 10 bases, and 14 bases lay between the germline ends. As DNA, the CDR3 is TGTGCCAGCAGTGGAGACAGAGATGACTACACCTTC. Protein: CASSGDRDDYTF.

This clonotype turned up a few times. The genes are TRBV12-3 or TRBV12-4 and TRBJ2-5; D is possibly TRBD1 or TRBD2 (5 bases each). Gene TRBJ2-1 matches the end of the DNA better, so the J call may be wrong. This CDR3 spans 14 amino acids. CDR3 DNA: TGTGCCAGCAGTTTCGAGGGGTACCAAGAGACCCAGTTCTTC. This encodes CASSFEGYQETQFF.

V gene TRBV4-2 combines with J gene TRBJ1-6; D gene unclear. V gave up 0 bases and J gave up 3 bases, with 12 bases separating them. The CDR3 is 17 residues long. Germline CDR1 LGHNA, CDR2 YNFKEQ. CDR3 in amino acids: CASSQDPAGNYNSPLHF. The CDR3 nucleotides are TGTGCCAGCAGCCAAGATCCGGCAGGTAACTATAATTCACCCCTCCACTTT.

The table lists this clonotype with many counts. The chain combines TRBV7-9 with TRBJ1-4; 8 bases fit TRBD1. The germline V gene encodes CDR1 SEHNR and CDR2 FQNEAQ (reference sequence). J was trimmed by 2 bases and V by 5 bases; bases with no gene match: 4. The CDR3 extends over 15 amino acids. CDR3 sequence: CASSPRTGTNEKLFF. In DNA, the CDR3 is TGTGCCAGCAGCCCCCGGACAGGGACTAATGAAAAACTGTTTTTT.

The chain has TRBV29-1 and TRBJ1-5, with D perhaps TRBD1 (6 bases). This CDR3 spans 12 amino acids. Trimming left V 4 bases short and J 6 bases short, with 10 bases between. CDR1 SQVTM and CDR2 ANQGSEA come from the germline V gene. CDR3 sequence (DNA): TGCAGCGTTGGGGGAGGGGGTCAGCCCCAGCATTTT. It yields the protein CSVGGGGQPQHF.

The chain carries TRBV5-1 and TRBJ2-1; 13 positions match TRBD2. Germline V gene lookup returns CDR1 SGHRS and CDR2 YFSETQ. The CDR3 runs to 13 residues. The CDR3 DNA is TGCGTTCACGGGACTAGCGGGATAGATGAGCAGTTCTTC. Its translation: CVHGTSGIDEQFF.

V and J are TRBV12-3 or TRBV12-4 and TRBJ1-3, with 7 bases lining up with TRBD1. With V trimmed by 6 bases and J by 11 bases, 10 bases remained unmatched. CDR3 length equals 13 residues. Here the CDR3 reads CASSLGQRLAIYF. The CDR3 DNA follows: TGTGCCAGCAGCTTGGGACAGCGGCTCGCCATATATTTT.

This chain links TRBV29-1 with TRBJ2-3, with D possibly matching TRBD1 (6 bases). This CDR3 comprises 12 residues. Germline CDR1 SQVTM, CDR2 ANQGSEA. The V end lost 5 bases, the J end lost 5 bases, and 11 bases lay between the germline ends. Here the CDR3 reads CSVSRGKDTQYF. DNA of the CDR3: TGCAGCGTTTCCAGGGGTAAAGATACGCAGTATTTT.

The chain combines TRBV4-1 with TRBJ2-2; 11 bases line up with TRBD1. The V gene's germline CDR1 is MGHRA and CDR2 YSYEKL. Trimming cost V 5 bases and J 5 bases; bases outside gene matches: 7. This CDR3 spans 16 amino acids. As DNA, the CDR3 is TGCGCCAGCAGCTTACGGACAGGGGGCTGGACCGGGGAGCTGTTTTTT. Its protein product is CASSLRTGGWTGELFF.

This chain joins TRBV9 and TRBJ2-1, with D perhaps assigned TRBD1 or TRBD2 (5 bases each). In germline, CDR1 is SGDLS, CDR2 YYNGEE. The CDR3 sequence is 16 residues long. V was trimmed by 2 bases and J by 0 bases, leaving 12 bases between them. CDR3 amino acids: CASSVGTYSSYNEQFF. Written as DNA, the CDR3 is TGTGCCAGCAGCGTGGGGACCTACAGCTCCTACAATGAGCAGTTCTTC.

The chain couples TRBV5-4 to TRBJ2-1, with D uncertain. V shed 0 bases and J shed 7 bases, with 14 bases lying between them. The CDR3 is 15 residues long. Germline CDR1 is SGHNT and CDR2 is YYREEE (reference sequence). CDR3 nucleotide sequence: TGTGCCAGCAGCTTGGTGGGGATGGGTGATAATGAGCAGTTCTTC. As protein: CASSLVGMGDNEQFF. The full variable domain, with the rest looked up from reference TRBV5-4 and TRBJ2-1, is ETGVTQSPTHLIKTRGQQVTLRCSSQSGHNTVSWYQQALGQGPQFIFQYYREEENGRGNFPPRFSGLQFPNYSSELNVNALELDDSALYLCASSLVGMGDNEQFFGPGTRLTVL.

The chain employs TRBV7-9 and TRBJ1-2; 8 positions match TRBD1. The germline V gene has CDR1 SEHNR and CDR2 FQNEAQ (reference sequence). V shed 3 bases and J 2 bases; nucleotides not matched to a gene: 8. This CDR3 has 16 residues. The CDR3 sequence is CASSFTGGSINYGYTF. CDR3 nucleotide sequence: TGTGCCAGCAGCTTTACAGGGGGGAGTATCAACTATGGCTACACCTTC.

The chain carries TRBV11-1 and TRBJ1-1, with 7 bases aligning to TRBD1. V dropped 5 bases and J dropped 12; count of bases not matched to a gene: 12. The CDR3 spans 13 residues. Germline V CDR1 and CDR2: SGHAT, FQDESV (reference sequence). CDR3 bases: TGTGCCAGCAGCCAATGGGACAGAGCGACTCCTTTCTTT. Protein sequence: CASSQWDRATPFF.

The sample holds a few counts of this clonotype. This chain uses TRBV29-1 with TRBJ1-2, with 9 bases fitting TRBD1. This CDR3 spans 13 amino acids. Losses at the gene ends were 3 bases for V and 6 bases for J; bases not matched to a gene: 5. Looked up from germline, CDR1 is SQVTM and CDR2 is ANQGSEA. The CDR3 nucleotides read TGCAGCGTTGAGGGACAGGGTACGGATGGCTACACCTTC. Amino acid sequence: CSVEGQGTDGYTF.

The V and J genes are TRBV2 and TRBJ2-1; possibly TRBD2 for D (6 bases). This CDR3 is built from 16 residues. The germline CDR1 and CDR2 sequences are SNHLY and FYNNEI. The germline V and J ends were trimmed by 6 bases and 0 bases, with 15 bases remaining between them. CDR3 protein: CASRGGAVVSYNEQFF. Written as DNA, the CDR3 is TGTGCCAGCAGGGGAGGAGCGGTCGTCTCCTACAATGAGCAGTTCTTC.

The chain combines TRBV6-2 or TRBV6-3 with TRBJ2-7; a possible D gene is TRBD2 (5 bases). The CDR3 spans 13 residues. The germline V and J ends were trimmed by 4 bases and 11 bases, with 18 bases remaining between them. Per germline, CDR1 MNHEY and CDR2 SVGEGT. The CDR3 here is CASSFGSGGAEYF. CDR3 sequence (DNA): TGTGCCAGCAGTTTTGGCTCAGGAGGTGCGGAGTACTTC.

The gene calls are TRBV12-3 or TRBV12-4 and TRBJ2-3; 9 bases are a match to TRBD1. This CDR3 region has 14 residues. The J segment lost 1 base and the V segment lost 10 bases, leaving 6 bases of the junction unmatched. For the CDR3, the DNA is TGTGCCACCAGGACAGGGGTCGGCACAGATACGCAGTATTTT. Translating gives CATRTGVGTDTQYF.

There are a few counts of this clonotype. The genes are TRBV6-2 or TRBV6-3 and TRBJ2-1; TRBD1 might be the D (6 bases). The V gene lost 2 bases and the J gene lost 1 base, with 15 bases spanning the gap. CDR1 is MNHEY and CDR2 is SVGEGT in the germline V gene. This CDR3 is built from 17 residues. CDR3 region: CASSYPTWTESYNEQFF. The CDR3, as DNA: TGTGCCAGCAGTTACCCTACCTGGACAGAATCCTACAATGAGCAGTTCTTC.

The chain couples TRBV27 to TRBJ2-7; D tentatively fits TRBD1 or TRBD2 (5 bases each). V lost 7 bases and J 1 base, leaving 20 bases between the germline ends. Germline CDR1 MNHEY, CDR2 SMNVEV (reference sequence). CDR3 length equals 16 residues. For the CDR3, the DNA is TGTGCCAGCAACCTACCCCGGGGCAGGGAATCCTACGAGCAGTACTTC. This gives the protein CASNLPRGRESYEQYF.

This chain uses TRBV12-3 or TRBV12-4 with TRBJ2-4; D possibly corresponds to TRBD2 (8 bases). Gene TRBJ2-7 matches the end of the DNA better, so the J call may be wrong. This CDR3 has 14 amino acids. CDR3 in amino acids: CASSFGTAGDEQYF. In DNA, the CDR3 is TGTGCCAGCAGTTTCGGGACAGCGGGAGACGAGCAGTACTTC.